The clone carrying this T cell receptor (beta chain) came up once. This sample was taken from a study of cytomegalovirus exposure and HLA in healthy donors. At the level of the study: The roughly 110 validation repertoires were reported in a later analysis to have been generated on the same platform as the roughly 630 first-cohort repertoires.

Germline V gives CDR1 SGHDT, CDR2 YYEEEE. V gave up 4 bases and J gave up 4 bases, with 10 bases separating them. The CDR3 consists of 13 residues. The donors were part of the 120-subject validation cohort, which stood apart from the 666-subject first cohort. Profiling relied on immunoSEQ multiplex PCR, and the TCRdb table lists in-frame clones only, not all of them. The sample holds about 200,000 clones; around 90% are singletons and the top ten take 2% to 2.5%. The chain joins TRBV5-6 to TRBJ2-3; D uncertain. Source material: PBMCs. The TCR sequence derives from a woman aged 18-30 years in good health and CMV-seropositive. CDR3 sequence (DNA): TGTGCCAGCAGCGGGTTTCGGGCAGATACGCAGTATTTT. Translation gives CASSGFRADTQYF.